This is a list of T cell receptor beta chains from one sample in a study of blood T cell repertoires in COVID-19. Method: immunoSEQ multiplex PCR; TCRdb's copy keeps in-frame clones and lacks some. The data show hundreds of thousands of clones, with approximately 80% seen just once and approximately 4.5% held by the top ten. Sequences were obtained from peripheral blood. The receptors come from a woman in her 70s with acute or convalescent COVID-19. The CDR3 runs from the conserved cysteine through the conserved F or W. D genes are given only for firm matches. Size is omitted from some rows. Given values are once, few, many or a class for expanded clones.

d_gene: TRBD1; abundance: few; v_gene: TRBV4-2; j_gene: TRBJ1-6; CDR3aa: CASSLDREGASYNSPLHF; CDR3nt: TGTGCCAGCAGCCTGGACAGGGAAGGGGCCTCCTATAATTCACCCCTCCACTTT
d_gene: TRBD1; abundance: few; v_gene: TRBV5-1; j_gene: TRBJ1-1; CDR3aa: CASSLAPGTGLAEAFF; CDR3nt: TGCGCCAGCAGCTTGGCCCCTGGGACAGGGCTCGCCGAAGCTTTCTTT
d_gene: .; abundance: .; v_gene: TRBV5-4; j_gene: TRBJ1-3; CDR3aa: CASSLEPTANSGNTIYF; CDR3nt: TGTGCCAGCAGCTTGGAGCCAACCGCGAACTCTGGAAACACCATATATTTT
d_gene: .; abundance: once; v_gene: TRBV3-1/TRBV3-2; j_gene: TRBJ1-2; CDR3aa: CASSQVSFGGYTF; CDR3nt: TGTGCCAGCAGCCAAGTATCCTTCGGGGGCTACACCTTC
d_gene: .; abundance: .; v_gene: TRBV4-2; j_gene: TRBJ2-2; CDR3aa: CASSQPRDNRLNTGELFF; CDR3nt: TGTGCCAGCAGCCAACCCCGGGACAATAGATTGAACACCGGGGAGCTGTTTTTT
d_gene: TRBD2; abundance: .; v_gene: TRBV5-1; j_gene: TRBJ2-5; CDR3aa: CASSLGSSGQETQYF; CDR3nt: TGCGCCAGCAGCTTGGGGTCTAGCGGCCAAGAGACCCAGTACTTC
d_gene: .; abundance: .; v_gene: TRBV27; j_gene: TRBJ1-1; CDR3aa: CASRRDRSYTEAFF; CDR3nt: TGTGCCAGCAGGAGAGACAGGAGCTACACTGAAGCTTTCTTT
d_gene: .; abundance: few; v_gene: TRBV4-1; j_gene: TRBJ2-2; CDR3aa: CASSPQGTTNTGELFF; CDR3nt: TGCGCCAGCAGCCCGCAAGGTACTACGAACACCGGGGAGCTGTTTTTT
d_gene: .; abundance: .; v_gene: TRBV3-1/TRBV3-2; j_gene: TRBJ1-6; CDR3aa: CASSQDPGYNSPLHF; CDR3nt: TGTGCCAGCAGCCAAGATCCGGGGTATAATTCACCCCTCCACTTT
d_gene: .; abundance: once; v_gene: TRBV28; j_gene: TRBJ1-6; CDR3aa: CAFGGLYNSPLHF; CDR3nt: TGTGCCTTCGGGGGACTCTATAATTCACCCCTCCACTTT
d_gene: TRBD2; abundance: few; v_gene: TRBV9; j_gene: TRBJ2-2; CDR3aa: CASSVEAGGYTGELFF; CDR3nt: TGTGCCAGCAGCGTAGAGGCGGGGGGTTACACCGGGGAGCTGTTTTTT